The present T cell receptor beta chain was sequenced within a study of blood T cell repertoires in COVID-19. The overall study: Acute and convalescent COVID-19 specimens originated in the United States, Italy and Spain. T cells, B-cell-depleted T cells, or PBMCs provided the cDNA or gDNA that served as material.

In the source study's methods: It was from reference gene primer amplification that nucleated cell counts were estimated. This table comes from immunoSEQ multiplex PCR, and its TCRdb copy is limited to in-frame clones, with some not included. That table gives V, J and clone size, and the DNA gave D and trimming. The sample yields over 130,000 clones, over 65% seen once. This CDR3 spans 14 amino acids. V lost 3 bases and J lost 4; bases outside the gene matches: 4. From germline, CDR1 is SGDLS and CDR2 YYNGEE. Sequencing used peripheral blood. The receptor comes from a man aged 45-65 years with acute or convalescent COVID-19. The rearrangement joins TRBV9 to TRBJ1-1, with 9 positions matching TRBD1. As DNA, the CDR3 is TGTGCCAGCAGCGGCCGGACAGGGGCCACTGAAGCTTTCTTT. This translates into CASSGRTGATEAFF.